The table lists the clone carrying this T cell receptor (beta chain) with a few counts. Its antigen is unidentified. TCRdb itself ran the reads through MiXCR, one entry per CDR3 protein. The table shows hundreds of thousands of distinct CDR3 sequences, with around a third occurring only once. This entry belongs to a study of T cell repertoires in cytomegalovirus infection. The CDR3 runs 15 residues. Germline values: CDR1 MDHEN, CDR2 SYDVKM. V was trimmed by 7 bases and J by 0 bases, leaving 13 bases between them. This TCR was recovered from a human donor in good health (CMV status not recorded). Some clones in this sample may be carry-over from other donors' samples. The chain carries TRBV28 and TRBJ2-1; weak D call: TRBD1 (5 bases). The sequenced sample was cultured CD8+ T cells from PBMCs, obtained from culture after CMV antigen stimulation. CDR3 in amino acids: CASTPMGPSYNEQFF. CDR3 in DNA: TGTGCCAGCACCCCGATGGGGCCCTCCTACAATGAGCAGTTCTTC. The variable domain in full, completed from reference TRBV28 and TRBJ2-1, reads DVKVTQSSRYLVKRTGEKVFLECVQDMDHENMFWYRQDPGLGLRLIYFSYDVKMKEKGDIPEGYSVSREKKERFSLILESASTNQTSMYLCASTPMGPSYNEQFFGPGTRLTVL.